This TCR beta chain is drawn from a study of blood T cells in healthy people across ages. A second PCR, run for roughly 6 to 11 cycles, used a sample-barcoded 5' primer plus a J-beta primer mix. TCRdb reprocessed the 5' RACE reads via MiXCR and lists one record per CDR3 protein. The sample holds about 1.5 million distinct CDR3 sequences, 35% to 45% seen once. A few counts support this clonotype. This CDR3 region has 13 residues. The V gene lost 2 bases and the J gene lost 11 bases, with 15 bases spanning the gap. Germline V CDR1 and CDR2: SEHNR, FQNEAQ (reference sequence). The chain combines TRBV7-9 with TRBJ2-5; D is possibly TRBD1 (6 bases). The receptor comes from a woman aged 18-29 years in good health. The material sequenced was blood. The CDR3, as DNA: TGTGCCAGCAGCTTACGACAGGTAGAAGAGCAGTACTTC. This encodes CASSLRQVEEQYF.